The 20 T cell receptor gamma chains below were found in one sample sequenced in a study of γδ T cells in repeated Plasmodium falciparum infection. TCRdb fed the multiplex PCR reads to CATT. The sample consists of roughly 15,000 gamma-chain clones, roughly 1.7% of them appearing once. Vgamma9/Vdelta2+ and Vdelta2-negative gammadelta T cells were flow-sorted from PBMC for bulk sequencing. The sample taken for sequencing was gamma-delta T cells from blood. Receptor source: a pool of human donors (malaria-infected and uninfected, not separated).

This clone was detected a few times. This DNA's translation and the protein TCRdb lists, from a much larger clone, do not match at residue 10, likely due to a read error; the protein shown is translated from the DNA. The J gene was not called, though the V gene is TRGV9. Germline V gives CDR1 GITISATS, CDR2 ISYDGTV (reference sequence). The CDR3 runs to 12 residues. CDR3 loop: CALWDFYYKELF. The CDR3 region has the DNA TGTGCCTTGTGGGATTTTTATTATAAGGAACTCTTT.

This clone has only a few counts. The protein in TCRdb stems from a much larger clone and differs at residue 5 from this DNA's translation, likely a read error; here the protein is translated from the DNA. The CDR3 sequence: CALCSRPYYKKLF. In DNA form, the CDR3 reads TGTGCCTTGTGCTCTAGACCTTATTATAAGAAACTCTTT. The gene calls are TRGV9 and TRGJ1 or TRGJ2. TCRdb leaves out the J gene; it was filled in here by matching the DNA to germline. The CDR3 is 13 residues long. The germline gives CDR1 GITISATS, CDR2 ISYDGTV (reference sequence). Unmatched junction bases numbered 9, after V lost 7 bases and J lost 3 bases.

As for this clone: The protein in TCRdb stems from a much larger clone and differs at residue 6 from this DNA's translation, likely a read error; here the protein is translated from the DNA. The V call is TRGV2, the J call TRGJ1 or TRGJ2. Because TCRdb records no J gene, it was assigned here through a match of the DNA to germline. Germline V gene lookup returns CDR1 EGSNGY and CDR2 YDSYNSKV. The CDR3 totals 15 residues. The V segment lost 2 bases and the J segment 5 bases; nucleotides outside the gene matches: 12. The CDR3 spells CATWDEPGPDYKKLF. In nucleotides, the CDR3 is TGTGCCACCTGGGACGAGCCAGGTCCGGATTATAAGAAACTCTTT.

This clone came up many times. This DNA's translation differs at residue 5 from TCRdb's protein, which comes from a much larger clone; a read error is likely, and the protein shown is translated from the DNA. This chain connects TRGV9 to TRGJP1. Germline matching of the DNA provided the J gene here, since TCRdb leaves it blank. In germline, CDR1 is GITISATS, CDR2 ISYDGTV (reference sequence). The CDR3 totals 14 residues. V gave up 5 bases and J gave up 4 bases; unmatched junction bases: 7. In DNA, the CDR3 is TGTGCCTTGTGGGGGTTAGGCACTGGTTGGTTCAAGATATTT. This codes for CALWGLGTGWFKIF.

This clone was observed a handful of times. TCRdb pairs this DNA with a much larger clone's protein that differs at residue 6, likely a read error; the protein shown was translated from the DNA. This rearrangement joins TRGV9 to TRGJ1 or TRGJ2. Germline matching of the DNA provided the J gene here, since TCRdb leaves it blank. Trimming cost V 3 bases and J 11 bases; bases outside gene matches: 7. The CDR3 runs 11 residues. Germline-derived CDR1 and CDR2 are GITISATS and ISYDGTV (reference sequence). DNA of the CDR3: TGTGCCTTGTGGGAGCGTTTCCAGAAACTCTTT. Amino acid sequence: CALWERFQKLF.

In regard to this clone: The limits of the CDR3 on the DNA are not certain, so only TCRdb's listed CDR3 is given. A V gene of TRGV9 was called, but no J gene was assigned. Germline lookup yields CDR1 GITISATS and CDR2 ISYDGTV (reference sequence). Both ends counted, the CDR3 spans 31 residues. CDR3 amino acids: CALWEANYIRNSLAVEQHLSSQVSIGRIQHF.

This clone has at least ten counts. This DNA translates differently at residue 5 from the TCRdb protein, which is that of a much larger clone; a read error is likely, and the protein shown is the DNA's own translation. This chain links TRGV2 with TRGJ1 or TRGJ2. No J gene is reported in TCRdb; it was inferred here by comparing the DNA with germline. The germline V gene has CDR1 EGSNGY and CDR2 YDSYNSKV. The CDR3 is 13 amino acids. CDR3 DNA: TGTGCCACCTGGGGCGGGCCCTTAAATAAGAAACTCTTT. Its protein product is CATWGGPLNKKLF.

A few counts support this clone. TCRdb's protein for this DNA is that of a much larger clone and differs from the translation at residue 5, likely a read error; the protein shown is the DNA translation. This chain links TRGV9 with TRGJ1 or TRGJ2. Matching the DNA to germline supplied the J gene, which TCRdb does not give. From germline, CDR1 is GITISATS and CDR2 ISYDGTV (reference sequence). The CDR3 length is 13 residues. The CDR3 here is CALWGVQRSKKLF. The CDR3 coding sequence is TGTGCCTTGTGGGGGGTGCAAAGAAGTAAGAAACTCTTT.

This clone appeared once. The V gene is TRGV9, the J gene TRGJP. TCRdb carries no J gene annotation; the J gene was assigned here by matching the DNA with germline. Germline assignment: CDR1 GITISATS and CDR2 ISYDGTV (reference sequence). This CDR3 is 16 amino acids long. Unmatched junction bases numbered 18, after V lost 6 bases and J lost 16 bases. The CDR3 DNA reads TGTGCCTTGTGGATCTTCAAGAGTTGGGCAAAAAAAATCAAGGTATTT. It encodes CALWIFKSWAKKIKVF.

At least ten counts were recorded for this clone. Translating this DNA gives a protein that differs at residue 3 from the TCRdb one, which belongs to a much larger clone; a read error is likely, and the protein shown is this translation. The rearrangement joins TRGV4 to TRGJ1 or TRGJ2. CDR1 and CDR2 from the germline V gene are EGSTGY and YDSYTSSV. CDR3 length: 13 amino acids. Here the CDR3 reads CASWDGNYYKKLF. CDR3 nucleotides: TGTGCCTCCTGGGATGGAAATTATTATAAGAAACTCTTT.

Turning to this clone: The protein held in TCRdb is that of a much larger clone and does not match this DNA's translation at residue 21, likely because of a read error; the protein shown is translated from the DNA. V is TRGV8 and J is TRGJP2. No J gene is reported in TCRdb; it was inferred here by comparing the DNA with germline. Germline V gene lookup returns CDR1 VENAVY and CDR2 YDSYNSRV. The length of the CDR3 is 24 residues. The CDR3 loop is CATWDRRIIKNRLDSLWSDWFKTF. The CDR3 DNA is TGTGCCACCTGGGATAGAAGGATTATTAAGAATCGGCTAGACTCCCTTTGGAGTGATTGGTTCAAGACGTTT.

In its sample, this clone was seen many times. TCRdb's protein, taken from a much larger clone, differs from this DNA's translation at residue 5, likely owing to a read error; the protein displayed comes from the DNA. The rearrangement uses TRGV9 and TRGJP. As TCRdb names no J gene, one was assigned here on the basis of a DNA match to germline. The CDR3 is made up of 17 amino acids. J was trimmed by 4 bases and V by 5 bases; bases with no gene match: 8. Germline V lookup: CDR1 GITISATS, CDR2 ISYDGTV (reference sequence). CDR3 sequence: CALWGDHQELGKKIKVF. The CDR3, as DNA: TGTGCCTTGTGGGGGGATCATCAAGAGTTGGGCAAAAAAATCAAGGTATTT.

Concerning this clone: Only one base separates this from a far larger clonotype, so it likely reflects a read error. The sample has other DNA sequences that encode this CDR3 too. This CDR3 reads CALWEPGNPKYSSDWIKTF. The CDR3 coding sequence is TGTGCCTTGTGGGAGCCTGGAAACCCTAAATATAGTAGTGATTGGATCAAGACGTTT. V and J are TRGV9 and TRGJP2. The J gene, left out of TCRdb, was set here by checking the DNA against germline. This CDR3 spans 19 amino acids. The trim removed 3 bases at V and 0 bases at J, leaving 16 bases unmatched. Germline V lookup: CDR1 GITISATS, CDR2 ISYDGTV (reference sequence).

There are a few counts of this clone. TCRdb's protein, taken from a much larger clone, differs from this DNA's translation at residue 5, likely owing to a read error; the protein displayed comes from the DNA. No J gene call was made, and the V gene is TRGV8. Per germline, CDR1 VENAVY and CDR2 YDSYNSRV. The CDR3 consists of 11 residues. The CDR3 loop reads CATWGGPWKLF. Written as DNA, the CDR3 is TGTGCCACCTGGGGCGGCCCATGGAAGCTCTTT.

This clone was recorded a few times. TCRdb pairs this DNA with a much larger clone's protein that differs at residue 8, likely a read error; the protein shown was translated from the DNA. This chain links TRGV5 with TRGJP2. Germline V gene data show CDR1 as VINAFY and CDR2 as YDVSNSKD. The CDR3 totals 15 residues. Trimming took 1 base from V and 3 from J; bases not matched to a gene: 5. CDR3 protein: CATWDSSCSDWIKTF. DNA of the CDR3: TGTGCCACCTGGGACAGTTCATGTAGTGATTGGATCAAGACGTTT.

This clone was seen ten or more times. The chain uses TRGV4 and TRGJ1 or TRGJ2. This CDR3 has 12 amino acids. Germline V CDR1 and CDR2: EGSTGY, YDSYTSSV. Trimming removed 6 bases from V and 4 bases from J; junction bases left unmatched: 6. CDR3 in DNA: TGTGCCACCTGGTCTGAATATTATAAGAAACTCTTT. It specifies CATWSEYYKKLF.

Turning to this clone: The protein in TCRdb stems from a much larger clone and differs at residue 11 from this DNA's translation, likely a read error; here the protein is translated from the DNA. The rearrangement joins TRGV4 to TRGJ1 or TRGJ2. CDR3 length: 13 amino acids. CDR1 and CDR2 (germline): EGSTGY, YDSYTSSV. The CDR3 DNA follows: TGTGCCACCTGGGATGGGCGTTATTATAAGAGACTCTTT. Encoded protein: CATWDGRYYKRLF.

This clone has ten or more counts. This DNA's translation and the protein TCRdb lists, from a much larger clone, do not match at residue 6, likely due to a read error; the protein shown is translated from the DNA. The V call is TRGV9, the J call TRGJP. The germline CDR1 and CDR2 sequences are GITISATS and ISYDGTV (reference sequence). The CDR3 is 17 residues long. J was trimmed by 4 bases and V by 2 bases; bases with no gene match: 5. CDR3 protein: CALWEAIQELGKKIKVF. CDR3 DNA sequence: TGTGCCTTGTGGGAGGCGATACAAGAGTTGGGCAAAAAAATCAAGGTATTT.

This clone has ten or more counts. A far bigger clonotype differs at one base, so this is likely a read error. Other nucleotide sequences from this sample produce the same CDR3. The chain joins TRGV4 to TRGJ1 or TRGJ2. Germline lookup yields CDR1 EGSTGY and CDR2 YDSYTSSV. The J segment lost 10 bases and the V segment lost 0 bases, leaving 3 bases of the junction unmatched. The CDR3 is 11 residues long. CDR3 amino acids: CATWDGLKKLF. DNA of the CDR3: TGTGCCACCTGGGATGGGCTAAAGAAACTCTTT.

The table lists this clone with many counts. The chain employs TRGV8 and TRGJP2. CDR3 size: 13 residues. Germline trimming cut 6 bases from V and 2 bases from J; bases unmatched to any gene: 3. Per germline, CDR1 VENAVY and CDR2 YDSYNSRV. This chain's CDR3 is CATWSSSDWIKTF. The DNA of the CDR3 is TGTGCCACCTGGTCAAGTAGTGATTGGATCAAGACGTTT.